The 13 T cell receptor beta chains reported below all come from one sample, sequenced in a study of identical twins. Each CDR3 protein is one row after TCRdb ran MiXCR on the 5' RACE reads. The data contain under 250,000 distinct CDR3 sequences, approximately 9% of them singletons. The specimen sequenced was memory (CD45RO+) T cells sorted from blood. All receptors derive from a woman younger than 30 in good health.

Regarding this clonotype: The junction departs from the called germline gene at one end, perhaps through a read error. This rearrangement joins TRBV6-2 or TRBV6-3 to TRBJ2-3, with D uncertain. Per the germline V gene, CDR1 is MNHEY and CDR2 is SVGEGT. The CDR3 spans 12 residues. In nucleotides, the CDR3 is TGTGCCAGCAGTCCATACACAGATAAGCAGTATTTT. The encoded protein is CASSPYTDKQYF.

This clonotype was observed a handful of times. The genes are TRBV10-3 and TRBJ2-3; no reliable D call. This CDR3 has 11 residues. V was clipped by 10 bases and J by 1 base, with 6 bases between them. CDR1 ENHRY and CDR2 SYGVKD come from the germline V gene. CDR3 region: CATRGTDTQYF. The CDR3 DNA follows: TGTGCCACCCGTGGCACAGATACGCAGTATTTT.

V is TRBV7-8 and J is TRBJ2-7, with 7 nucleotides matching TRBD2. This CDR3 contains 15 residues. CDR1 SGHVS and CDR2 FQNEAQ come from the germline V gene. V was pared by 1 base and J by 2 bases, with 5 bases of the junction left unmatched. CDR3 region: CASSLVRTRPYEQYF. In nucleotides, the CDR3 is TGTGCCAGCAGCTTAGTCAGGACTAGGCCCTACGAGCAGTACTTC.

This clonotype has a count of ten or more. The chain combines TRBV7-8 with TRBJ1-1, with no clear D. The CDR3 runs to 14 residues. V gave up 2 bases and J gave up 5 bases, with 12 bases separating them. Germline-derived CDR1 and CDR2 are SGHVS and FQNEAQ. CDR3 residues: CASSLPVFSTEAFF. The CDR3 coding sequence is TGTGCCAGCAGCTTACCGGTTTTTTCGACTGAAGCTTTCTTT.

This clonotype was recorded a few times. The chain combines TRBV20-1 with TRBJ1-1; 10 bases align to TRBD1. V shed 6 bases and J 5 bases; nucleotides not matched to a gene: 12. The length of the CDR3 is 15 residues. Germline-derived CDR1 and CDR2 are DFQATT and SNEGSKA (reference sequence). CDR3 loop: CSAPGQGNVGTEAFF. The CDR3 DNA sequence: TGCAGTGCCCCGGGACAGGGGAATGTTGGGACTGAAGCTTTCTTT.

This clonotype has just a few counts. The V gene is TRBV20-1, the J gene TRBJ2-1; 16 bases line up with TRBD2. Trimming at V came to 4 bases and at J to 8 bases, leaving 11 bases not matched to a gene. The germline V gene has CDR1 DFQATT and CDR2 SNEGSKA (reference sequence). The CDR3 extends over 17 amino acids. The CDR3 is CSAKVPGLAGGPDEQFF. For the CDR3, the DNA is TGCAGTGCTAAAGTTCCGGGACTAGCGGGAGGGCCCGATGAGCAGTTCTTC.

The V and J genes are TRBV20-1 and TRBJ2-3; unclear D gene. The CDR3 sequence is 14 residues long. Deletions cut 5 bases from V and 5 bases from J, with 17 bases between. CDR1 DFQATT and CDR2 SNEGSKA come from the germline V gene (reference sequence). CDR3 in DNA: TGCAGTGCTTTGGGTCTACCTCAAAGAGATACGCAGTATTTT. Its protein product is CSALGLPQRDTQYF.

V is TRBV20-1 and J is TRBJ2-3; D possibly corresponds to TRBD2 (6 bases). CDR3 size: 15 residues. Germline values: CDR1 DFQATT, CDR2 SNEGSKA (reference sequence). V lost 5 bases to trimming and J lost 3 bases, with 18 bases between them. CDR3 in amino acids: CSAPGGPAGTDTQYF. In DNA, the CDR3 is TGCAGTGCTCCAGGCGGCCCGGCGGGAACAGATACGCAGTATTTT.

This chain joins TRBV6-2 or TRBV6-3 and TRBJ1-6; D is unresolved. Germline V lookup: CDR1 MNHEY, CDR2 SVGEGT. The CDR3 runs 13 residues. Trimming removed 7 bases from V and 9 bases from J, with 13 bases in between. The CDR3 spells CASTNSEGSPLHF. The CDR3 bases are TGTGCCAGCACGAATTCAGAAGGTTCACCCCTCCACTTT.

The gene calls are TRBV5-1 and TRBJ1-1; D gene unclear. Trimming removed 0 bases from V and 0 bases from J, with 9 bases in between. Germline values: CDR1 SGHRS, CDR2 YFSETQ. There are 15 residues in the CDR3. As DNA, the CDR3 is TGCGCCAGCAGCTTGGTTAGTTTCATGAACACTGAAGCTTTCTTT. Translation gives CASSLVSFMNTEAFF.

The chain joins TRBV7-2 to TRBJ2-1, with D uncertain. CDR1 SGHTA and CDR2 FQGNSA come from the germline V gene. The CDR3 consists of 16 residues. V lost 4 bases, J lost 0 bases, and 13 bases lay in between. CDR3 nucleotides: TGTGCCAGCAGCTCCGAGCACCGGAGCTCCTACAATGAGCAGTTCTTC. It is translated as CASSSEHRSSYNEQFF. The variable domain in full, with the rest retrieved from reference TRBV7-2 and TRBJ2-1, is GAGVSQSPSNKVTEKGKDVELRCDPISGHTALYWYRQSLGQGLEFLIYFQGNSAPDKSGLPSDRFSAERTGGSVSTLTIQRTQQEDSAVYLCASSSEHRSSYNEQFFGPGTRLTVL.

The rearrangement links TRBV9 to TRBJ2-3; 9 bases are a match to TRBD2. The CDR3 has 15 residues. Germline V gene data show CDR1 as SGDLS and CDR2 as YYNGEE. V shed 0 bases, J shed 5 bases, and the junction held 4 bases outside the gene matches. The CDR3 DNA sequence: TGTGCCAGCAGCGTAGGCGGGAGGGCCGGAGATACGCAGTATTTT. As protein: CASSVGGRAGDTQYF.

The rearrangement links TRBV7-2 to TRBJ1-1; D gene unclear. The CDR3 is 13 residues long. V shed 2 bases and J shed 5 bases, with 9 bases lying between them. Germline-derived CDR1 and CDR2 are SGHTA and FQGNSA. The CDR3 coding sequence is TGTGCCAGCAGCTTAAACGTCGGTACTGAAGCTTTCTTT. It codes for CASSLNVGTEAFF. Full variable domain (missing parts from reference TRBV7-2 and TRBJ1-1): GAGVSQSPSNKVTEKGKDVELRCDPISGHTALYWYRQSLGQGLEFLIYFQGNSAPDKSGLPSDRFSAERTGGSVSTLTIQRTQQEDSAVYLCASSLNVGTEAFFGQGTRLTVV.